This T cell receptor (beta chain) was found in a study of post-analysis software for immune sequencing data. Study at large: The courses of disease that were included comprised relapsing-remitting, secondary progressive and progressive-relapsing multiple sclerosis.

This clonotype was observed a handful of times. The antigen is undetermined. General study findings and limits: Same-batch samples co-clustered strongly by F measure. About 5 TRBV segments (TRBV5-6, TRBV5-1 and TRBV20-1 among them) occurred more frequently in patients than in controls. Multiple sclerosis patients had significantly lower normalized Chao1 diversity than controls.

V dropped 5 bases and J dropped 7; count of bases not matched to a gene: 10. Germline-derived CDR1 and CDR2 are DFQATT and SNEGSKA (reference sequence). The CDR3 has 14 amino acids. Unique molecular identifiers featured in each of the TCR beta cDNA libraries. The yield from roughly 1 to 10 million T cells was 500,000 or so cDNA molecules in total. TCRdb used MiXCR to reprocess the PCR reads, holding one entry per CDR3 protein. The sample has about 810,000 distinct CDR3 sequences, around 53% seen once. The genes are TRBV20-1 and TRBJ1-5, with 8 bases lining up with TRBD1. The origin of this receptor is a girl aged 5-17 years with multiple sclerosis. The specimen was blood. In nucleotides, the CDR3 is TGCAGTGCTGGCAAGGACAGGGACGGACAGCCCCAGCATTTT. Its translation: CSAGKDRDGQPQHF.